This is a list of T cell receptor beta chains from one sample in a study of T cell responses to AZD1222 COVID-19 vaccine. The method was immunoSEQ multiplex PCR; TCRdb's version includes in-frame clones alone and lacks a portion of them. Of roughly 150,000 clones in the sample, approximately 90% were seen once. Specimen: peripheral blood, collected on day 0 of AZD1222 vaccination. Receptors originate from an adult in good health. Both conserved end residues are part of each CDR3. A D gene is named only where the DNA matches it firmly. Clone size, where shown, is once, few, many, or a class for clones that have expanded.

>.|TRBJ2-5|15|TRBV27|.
CASSFVGGGQETQYF
TGTGCCAGCAGTTTCGTCGGGGGTGGGCAAGAGACCCAGTACTTC
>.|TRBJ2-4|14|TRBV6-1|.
CASSETGTSDIQYF
TGTGCCAGCAGTGAAACCGGGACCTCGGACATTCAGTACTTC
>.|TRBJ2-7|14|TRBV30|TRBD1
CASALPTGGSEQYF
TGTGCCTCCGCCCTCCCGACAGGGGGAAGCGAGCAGTACTTC
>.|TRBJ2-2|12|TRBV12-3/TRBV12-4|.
CASSGGYGELFF
TGTGCCAGCAGTGGGGGATACGGGGAGCTGTTTTTT
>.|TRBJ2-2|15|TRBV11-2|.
CASSLQLGYGGELFF
TGTGCCAGCAGCTTACAACTGGGGTATGGCGGGGAGCTGTTTTTT
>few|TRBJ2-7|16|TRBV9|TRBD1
CASSNRDRAPVGEQYF
TGTGCCAGCAGCAATCGGGACAGGGCTCCGGTAGGGGAGCAGTACTTC
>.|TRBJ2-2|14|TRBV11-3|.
CASRGLENTGELFF
TGTGCCAGCCGGGGGCTAGAGAACACCGGGGAGCTGTTTTTT
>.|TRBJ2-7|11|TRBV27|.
CASSLGSVQYF
TGTGCCAGCAGTTTAGGCAGCGTGCAGTACTTC
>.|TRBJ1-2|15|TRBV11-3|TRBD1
CARTKTGQGIYGYTF
TGTGCCAGGACCAAAACGGGACAGGGGATCTATGGCTACACCTTC
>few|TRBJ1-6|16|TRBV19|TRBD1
CASSRTQDRGASPLHF
TGTGCCAGTAGTAGAACCCAGGACAGGGGAGCTTCACCCCTCCACTTT
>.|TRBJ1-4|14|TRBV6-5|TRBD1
CASRGQGGGEKLFF
TGTGCCAGCAGGGGACAGGGGGGAGGTGAAAAACTGTTTTTT
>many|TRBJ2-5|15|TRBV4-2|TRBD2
CASSQDRGGVETQYF
TGTGCCAGCAGCCAAGATCGGGGGGGGGTCGAGACCCAGTACTTC
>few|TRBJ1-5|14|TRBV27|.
CASSLMTGNQPQHF
TGTGCCAGCAGTTTAATGACAGGCAATCAGCCCCAGCATTTT
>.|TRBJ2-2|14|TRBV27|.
CATQEGRGTGELFF
TGTGCCACGCAGGAGGGTCGCGGCACCGGGGAGCTGTTTTTT
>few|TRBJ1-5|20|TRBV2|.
CASSEARTGQGIVGNQPQHF
TGTGCCAGCAGTGAAGCTAGGACCGGACAAGGAATAGTAGGCAATCAGCCCCAGCATTTT
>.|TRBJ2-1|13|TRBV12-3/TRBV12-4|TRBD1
CASSTGVYNEQFF
TGTGCCAGCAGTACAGGGGTCTACAATGAGCAGTTCTTC
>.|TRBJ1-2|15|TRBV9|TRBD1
CASSVDRGAYYGYTF
TGTGCCAGCAGCGTAGACAGGGGGGCGTACTATGGCTACACCTTC
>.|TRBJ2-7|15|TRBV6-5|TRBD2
CASSPSGGSSYEQYF
TGTGCCAGCAGTCCTAGCGGGGGGAGCTCCTACGAGCAGTACTTC
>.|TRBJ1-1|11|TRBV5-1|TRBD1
CASGGQGEAFF
TGCGCCAGCGGGGGACAGGGTGAAGCTTTCTTT
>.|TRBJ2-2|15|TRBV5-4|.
CASSSRTENTGELFF
TGTGCCAGCAGCTCAAGGACAGAAAACACCGGGGAGCTGTTTTTT
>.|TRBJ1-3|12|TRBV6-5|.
CASTGNGNTIYF
TGTGCCAGTACAGGGAACGGAAACACCATATATTTT
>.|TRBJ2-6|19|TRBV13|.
CASSPLIGYPGAGANVLTF
TGTGCCAGCAGCCCACTCATAGGGTACCCCGGGGCGGGGGCCAACGTCCTGACTTTC
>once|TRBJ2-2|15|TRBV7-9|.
CASSLLQGYTGELFF
TGTGCCAGCAGCTTACTTCAGGGATATACCGGGGAGCTGTTTTTT
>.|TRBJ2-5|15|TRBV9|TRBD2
CASTAAGGSQETQYF
TGTGCCAGCACAGCAGCGGGGGGAAGCCAAGAGACCCAGTACTTC
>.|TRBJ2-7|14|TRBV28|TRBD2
CASSPSGGTYEQYF
TGTGCCAGCAGTCCTAGCGGGGGAACTTACGAGCAGTACTTC
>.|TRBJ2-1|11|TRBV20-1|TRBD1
CSAQGEGEQFF
TGCAGTGCTCAGGGGGAAGGGGAGCAGTTCTTC
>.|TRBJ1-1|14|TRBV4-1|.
CASSQVGGATEAFF
TGCGCCAGCAGCCAAGTTGGGGGGGCCACTGAAGCTTTCTTT
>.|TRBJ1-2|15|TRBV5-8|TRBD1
CASSLAGGEDYGYTF
TGTGCCAGCAGCTTGGCAGGGGGCGAGGACTATGGCTACACCTTC
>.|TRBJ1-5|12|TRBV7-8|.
CASSYSNQPQHF
TGTGCCAGCAGCTACTCAAATCAGCCCCAGCATTTT
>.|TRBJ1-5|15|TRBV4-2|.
CASSQDPPGNQPQHF
TGTGCCAGCAGCCAAGATCCCCCGGGTAATCAGCCCCAGCATTTT
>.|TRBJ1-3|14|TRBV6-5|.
CASSYLRGGNTIYF
TGTGCCAGCAGTTACCTCAGGGGTGGAAACACCATATATTTT
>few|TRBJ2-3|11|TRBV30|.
CAWGLSDTQYF
TGTGCCTGGGGCCTCAGTGATACGCAGTATTTT
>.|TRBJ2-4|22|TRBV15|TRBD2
CATSREPGLVTFGGLAKNIQYF
TGTGCCACCAGCAGAGAGCCGGGACTAGTTACGTTCGGCGGGTTAGCCAAAAACATTCAGTACTTC
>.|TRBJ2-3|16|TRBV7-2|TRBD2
CASSRGLAAYADTQYF
TGTGCCAGCAGCCGGGGACTAGCCGCGTATGCAGATACGCAGTATTTT
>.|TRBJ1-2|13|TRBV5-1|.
CASSLVSHGDYTF
TGCGCCAGCAGCTTGGTGTCTCACGGCGACTACACCTTC
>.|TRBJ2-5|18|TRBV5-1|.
CASSQTPRSVGYQETQYF
TGCGCCAGCAGCCAGACACCCCGGAGTGTAGGTTACCAAGAGACCCAGTACTTC
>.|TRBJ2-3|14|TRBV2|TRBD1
CASSRTGGTDTQYF
TGTGCCAGCAGCCGGACAGGGGGCACAGATACGCAGTATTTT
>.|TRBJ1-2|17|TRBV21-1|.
CASSKCIGAIAGDGYTF
TGTGCCAGCAGCAAATGCATCGGAGCCATCGCCGGGGATGGCTACACCTTC
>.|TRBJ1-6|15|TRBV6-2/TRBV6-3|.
CASSIQDVVNSPLHF
TGTGCCAGCAGTATTCAGGACGTGGTTAATTCACCCCTCCACTTT
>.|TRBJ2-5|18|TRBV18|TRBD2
CASSHDPSGLAGKETQYF
TGTGCCAGCTCACACGATCCTTCAGGACTAGCGGGGAAAGAGACCCAGTACTTC
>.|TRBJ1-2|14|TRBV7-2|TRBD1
CASSMGQGGGGYTF
TGTGCCAGCAGCATGGGACAGGGGGGTGGTGGCTACACCTTC
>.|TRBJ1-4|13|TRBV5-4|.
CASSIQGNEKLFF
TGTGCCAGCAGCATACAGGGTAATGAAAAACTGTTTTTT
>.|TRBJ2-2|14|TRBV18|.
CASSPLRETGELFF
TGTGCCAGCTCACCACTCCGGGAAACCGGGGAGCTGTTTTTT
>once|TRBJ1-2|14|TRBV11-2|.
CASSLTTVSSGYTF
TGTGCCAGCAGCTTAACTACTGTTTCATCCGGCTACACCTTC